A single sample is the source of the 3 T cell receptor beta chains below, sequenced in a study of CD8 T cells in Susac syndrome. Reverse transcription of about 0.45 to 1 ug RNA was carried out with random hexamers. TCRdb ran MiXCR on the immunoSEQ multiplex PCR reads and lists one entry per CDR3 protein. The sample has 150,000 to 200,000 distinct CDR3 sequences; over 85% are singletons. Sequenced material: CD4+ T cells from PBMCs. The receptors stem from a human donor in good health.

The DNA of the CDR3 is TGTGCCAGCAGCTCCCTCTGGACTAGCGGGGGGGCCAATGAGCAGTTCTTC. Protein product: CASSSLWTSGGANEQFF. The rearrangement joins TRBV7-9 to TRBJ2-1; 15 bases match TRBD2. The length of the CDR3 is 17 residues. The germline V gene has CDR1 SEHNR and CDR2 FQNEAQ (reference sequence). V lost 4 bases and J lost 6; bases outside the gene matches: 7.

The V call is TRBV5-1, the J call TRBJ2-6; a weak D match, TRBD2 (5 bases). CDR3 length: 15 amino acids. Trimming took off 5 bases at V and 0 bases at J, with 9 bases between the two ends. Per the germline V gene, CDR1 is SGHRS and CDR2 is YFSETQ. Here the CDR3 DNA reads TGCGCCAGCAGTCAAGACTACTCTGGGGCCAACGTCCTGACTTTC. Protein product: CASSQDYSGANVLTF.

V usage is TRBV3-1 and J usage is TRBJ2-7; possible D gene TRBD2, 5 bases. The CDR3 spans 15 residues. Trimming removed 1 base from V and 2 bases from J, with 12 bases in between. The germline V gene has CDR1 LGHDT and CDR2 YNNKEL (reference sequence). The CDR3 DNA is TGTGCCAGCAGCCAAGGGTGGACCGGGACCTACGAGCAGTACTTC. It specifies CASSQGWTGTYEQYF.